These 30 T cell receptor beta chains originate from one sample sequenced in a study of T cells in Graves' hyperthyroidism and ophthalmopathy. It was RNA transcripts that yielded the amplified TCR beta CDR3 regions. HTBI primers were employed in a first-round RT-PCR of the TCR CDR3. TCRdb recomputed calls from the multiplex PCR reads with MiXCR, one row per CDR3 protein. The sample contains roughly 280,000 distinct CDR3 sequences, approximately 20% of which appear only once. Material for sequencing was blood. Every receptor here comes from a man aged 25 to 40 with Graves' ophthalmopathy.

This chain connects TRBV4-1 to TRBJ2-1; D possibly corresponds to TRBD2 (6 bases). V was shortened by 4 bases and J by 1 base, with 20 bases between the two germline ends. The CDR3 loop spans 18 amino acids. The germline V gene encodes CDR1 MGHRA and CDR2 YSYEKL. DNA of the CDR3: TGCGCCAGCAGCCTGCGGATGACTAGAGCGATATCCTACAATGAGCAGTTCTTC. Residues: CASSLRMTRAISYNEQFF.

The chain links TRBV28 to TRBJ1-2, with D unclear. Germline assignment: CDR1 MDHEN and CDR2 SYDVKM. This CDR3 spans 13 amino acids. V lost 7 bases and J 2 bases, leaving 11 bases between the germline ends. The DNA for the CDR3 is TGTGCCAGCAATACGGGTTGGAACTATGGCTACACCTTC. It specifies CASNTGWNYGYTF.

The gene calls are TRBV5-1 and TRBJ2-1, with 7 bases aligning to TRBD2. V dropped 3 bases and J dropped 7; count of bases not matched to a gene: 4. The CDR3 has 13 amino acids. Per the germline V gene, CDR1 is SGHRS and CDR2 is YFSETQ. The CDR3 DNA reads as TGCGCCAGCAGCTGGGGAGGGAGAAATGAGCAGTTCTTC. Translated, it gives CASSWGGRNEQFF.

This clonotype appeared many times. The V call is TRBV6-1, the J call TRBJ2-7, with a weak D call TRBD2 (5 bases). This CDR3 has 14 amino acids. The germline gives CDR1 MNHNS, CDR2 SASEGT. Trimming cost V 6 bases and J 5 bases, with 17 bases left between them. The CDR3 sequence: CASSSNAEVHEQYF. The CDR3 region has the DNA TGTGCCAGCAGCTCCAACGCGGAGGTCCACGAGCAGTACTTC.

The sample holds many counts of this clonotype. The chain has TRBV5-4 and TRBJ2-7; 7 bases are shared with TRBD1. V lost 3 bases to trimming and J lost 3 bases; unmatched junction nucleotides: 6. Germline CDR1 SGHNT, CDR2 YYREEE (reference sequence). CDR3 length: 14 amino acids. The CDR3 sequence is CASSSGTEVYEQYF. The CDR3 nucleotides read TGTGCCAGCAGCTCCGGGACAGAGGTCTACGAGCAGTACTTC.

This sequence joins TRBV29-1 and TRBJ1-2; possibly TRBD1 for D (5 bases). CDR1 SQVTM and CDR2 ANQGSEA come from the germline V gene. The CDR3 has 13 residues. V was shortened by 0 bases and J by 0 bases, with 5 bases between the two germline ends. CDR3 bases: TGCAGCGTTGAAGAGGACACTAACTATGGCTACACCTTC. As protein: CSVEEDTNYGYTF.

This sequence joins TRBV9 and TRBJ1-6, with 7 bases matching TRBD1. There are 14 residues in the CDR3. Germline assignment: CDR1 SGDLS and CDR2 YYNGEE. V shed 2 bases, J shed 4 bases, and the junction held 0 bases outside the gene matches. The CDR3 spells CASSVGQYNSPLHF. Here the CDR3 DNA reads TGTGCCAGCAGCGTGGGACAGTATAATTCACCCCTCCACTTT.

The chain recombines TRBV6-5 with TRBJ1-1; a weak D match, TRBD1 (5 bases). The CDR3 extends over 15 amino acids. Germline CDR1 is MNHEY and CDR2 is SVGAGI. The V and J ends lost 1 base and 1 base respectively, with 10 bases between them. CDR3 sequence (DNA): TGTGCCAGCAGTTACTTTGGGACGGCGAACACTGAAGCTTTCTTT. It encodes CASSYFGTANTEAFF.

The CDR3 nucleotides are TGTGCCAGCAGGGGGGAAATTCAGTACTTC. It yields the protein CASRGEIQYF. The chain employs TRBV2 and TRBJ2-4; D assignment may be TRBD1 or TRBD2 (5 bases each). The CDR3 runs 10 residues. The V and J ends lost 6 bases and 10 bases respectively, with 7 bases between them. CDR1 and CDR2 from the germline V gene are SNHLY and FYNNEI.

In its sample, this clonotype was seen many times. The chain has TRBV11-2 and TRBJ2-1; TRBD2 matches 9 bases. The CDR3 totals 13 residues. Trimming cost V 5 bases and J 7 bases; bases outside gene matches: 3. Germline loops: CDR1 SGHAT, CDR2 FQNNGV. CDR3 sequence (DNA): TGTGCCAGCAGCCCTCTAGCGGGAAATGAGCAGTTCTTC. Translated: CASSPLAGNEQFF.

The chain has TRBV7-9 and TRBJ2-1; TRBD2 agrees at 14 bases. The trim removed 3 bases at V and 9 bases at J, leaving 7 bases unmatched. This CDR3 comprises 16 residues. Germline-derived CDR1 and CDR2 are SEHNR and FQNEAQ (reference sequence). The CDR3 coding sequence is TGTGCCAGCAGCTTGGGGGGACTAGCGGGAGTTGTTGAGCAGTTCTTC. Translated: CASSLGGLAGVVEQFF.

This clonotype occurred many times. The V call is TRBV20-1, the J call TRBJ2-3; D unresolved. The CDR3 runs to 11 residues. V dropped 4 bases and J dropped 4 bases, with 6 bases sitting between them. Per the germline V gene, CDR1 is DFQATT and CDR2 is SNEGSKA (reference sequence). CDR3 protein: CSAKTADTQYF. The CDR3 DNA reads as TGCAGTGCTAAGACTGCAGATACGCAGTATTTT.

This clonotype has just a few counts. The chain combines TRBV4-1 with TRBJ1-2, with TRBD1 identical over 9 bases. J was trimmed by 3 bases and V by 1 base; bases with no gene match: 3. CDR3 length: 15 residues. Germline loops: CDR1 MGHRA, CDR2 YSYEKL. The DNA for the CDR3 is TGCGCCAGCAGCCAAGCACAGGGGGCGGACTATGGCTACACCTTC. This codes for CASSQAQGADYGYTF.

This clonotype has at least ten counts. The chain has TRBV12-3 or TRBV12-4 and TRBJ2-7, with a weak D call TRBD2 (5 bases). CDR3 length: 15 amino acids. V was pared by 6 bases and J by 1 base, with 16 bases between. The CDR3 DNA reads TGTGCCAGCAGCCCCTTCGCTAGCAGATCCTACGAGCAGTACTTC. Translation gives CASSPFASRSYEQYF.

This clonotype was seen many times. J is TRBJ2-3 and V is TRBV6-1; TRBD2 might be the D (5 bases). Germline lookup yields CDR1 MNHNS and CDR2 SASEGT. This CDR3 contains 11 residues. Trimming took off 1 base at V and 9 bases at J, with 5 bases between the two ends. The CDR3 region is CASSEGRTQYF. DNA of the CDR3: TGTGCCAGCAGTGAAGGGAGGACGCAGTATTTT.

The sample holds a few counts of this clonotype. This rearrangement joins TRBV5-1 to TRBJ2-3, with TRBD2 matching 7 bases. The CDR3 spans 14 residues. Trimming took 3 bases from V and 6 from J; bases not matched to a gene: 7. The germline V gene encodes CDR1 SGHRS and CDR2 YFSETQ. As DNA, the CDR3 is TGCGCCAGCAGCTGGGGGGGAAGTGCGGATACGCAGTATTTT. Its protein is CASSWGGSADTQYF.

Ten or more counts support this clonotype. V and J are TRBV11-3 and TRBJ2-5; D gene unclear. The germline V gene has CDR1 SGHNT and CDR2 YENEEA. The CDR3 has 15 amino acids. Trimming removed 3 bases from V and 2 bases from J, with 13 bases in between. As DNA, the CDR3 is TGTGCCAGCAGCTTTACTATCGGCCGGCAAGAGACCCAGTACTTC. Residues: CASSFTIGRQETQYF.

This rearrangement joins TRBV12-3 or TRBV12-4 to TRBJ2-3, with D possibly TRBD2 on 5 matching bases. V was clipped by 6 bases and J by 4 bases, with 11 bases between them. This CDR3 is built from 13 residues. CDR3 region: CASSLPGADTQYF. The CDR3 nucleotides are TGTGCCAGCAGCTTACCCGGGGCAGATACGCAGTATTTT.

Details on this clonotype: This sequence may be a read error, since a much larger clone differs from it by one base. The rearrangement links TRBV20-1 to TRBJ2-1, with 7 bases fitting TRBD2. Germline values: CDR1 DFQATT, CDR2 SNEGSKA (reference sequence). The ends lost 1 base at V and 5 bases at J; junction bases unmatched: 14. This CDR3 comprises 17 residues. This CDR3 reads CSARGIWGGGRDNEQFF. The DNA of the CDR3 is TGCAGTGCTAGAGGGATTTGGGGTGGCGGGAGAGACAATGAGCAGTTCTTC.

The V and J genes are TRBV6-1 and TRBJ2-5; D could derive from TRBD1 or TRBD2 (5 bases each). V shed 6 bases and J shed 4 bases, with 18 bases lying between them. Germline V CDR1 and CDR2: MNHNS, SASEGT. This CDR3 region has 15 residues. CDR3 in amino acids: CASRGRGPIGETQYF. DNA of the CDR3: TGTGCCAGCAGGGGACGGGGCCCGATCGGAGAGACCCAGTACTTC.

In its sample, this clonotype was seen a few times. The CDR3, as DNA: TGTGCCAGTAGTATGGCGGCAGTTAGCTCCTACGAGCAGTACTTC. Its protein product is CASSMAAVSSYEQYF. The V and J genes are TRBV19 and TRBJ2-7; no firm D call. V lost 3 bases and J 0 bases, leaving 12 bases between the germline ends. This CDR3 has 15 amino acids. Germline-derived CDR1 and CDR2 are LNHDA and SQIVND (reference sequence).

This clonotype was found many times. The CDR3 is CASSHAGMNTEAFF. CDR3 DNA sequence: TGTGCCAGCAGCCATGCAGGGATGAACACTGAAGCTTTCTTT. This chain connects TRBV3-1 to TRBJ1-1; D may be TRBD1 (5 bases). The CDR3 runs 14 residues. Germline loops: CDR1 LGHDT, CDR2 YNNKEL (reference sequence). Trimming left V 3 bases short and J 0 bases short, with 8 bases between.

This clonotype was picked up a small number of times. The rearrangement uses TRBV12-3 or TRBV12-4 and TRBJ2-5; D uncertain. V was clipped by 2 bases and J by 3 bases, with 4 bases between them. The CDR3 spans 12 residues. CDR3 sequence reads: CASSLMKETQYF. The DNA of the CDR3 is TGTGCCAGCAGTTTAATGAAAGAGACCCAGTACTTC.

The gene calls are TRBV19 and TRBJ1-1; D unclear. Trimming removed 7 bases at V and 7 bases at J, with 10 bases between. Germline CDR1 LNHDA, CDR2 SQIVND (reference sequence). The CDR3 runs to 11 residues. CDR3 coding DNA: TGTGCCAGTAAAGGCAGCAGTGAAGCTTTCTTT. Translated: CASKGSSEAFF.

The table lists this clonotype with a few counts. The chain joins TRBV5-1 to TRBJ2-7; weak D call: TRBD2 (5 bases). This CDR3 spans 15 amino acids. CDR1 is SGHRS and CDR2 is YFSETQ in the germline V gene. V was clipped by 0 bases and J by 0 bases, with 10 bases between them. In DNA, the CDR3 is TGCGCCAGCAGCTTGGAGCCGGGGATCTCCTACGAGCAGTACTTC. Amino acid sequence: CASSLEPGISYEQYF.

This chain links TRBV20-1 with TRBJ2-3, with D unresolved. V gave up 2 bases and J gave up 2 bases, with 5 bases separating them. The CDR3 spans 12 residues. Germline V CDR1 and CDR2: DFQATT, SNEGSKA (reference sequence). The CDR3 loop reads CSARFNTDTQYF. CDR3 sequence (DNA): TGCAGTGCTAGATTTAACACAGATACGCAGTATTTT.

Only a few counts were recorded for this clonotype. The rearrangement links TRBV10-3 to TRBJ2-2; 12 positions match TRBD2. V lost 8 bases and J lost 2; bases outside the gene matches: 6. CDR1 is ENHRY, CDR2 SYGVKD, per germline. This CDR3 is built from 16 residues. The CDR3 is CAIGTSGFLNTGELFF. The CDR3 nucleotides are TGTGCCATCGGGACTAGCGGGTTCCTTAACACCGGGGAGCTGTTTTTT.

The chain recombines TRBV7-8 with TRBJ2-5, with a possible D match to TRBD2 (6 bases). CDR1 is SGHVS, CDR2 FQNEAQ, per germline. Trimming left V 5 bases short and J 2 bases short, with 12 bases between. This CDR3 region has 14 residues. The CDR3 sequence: CASSPGDSQETQYF. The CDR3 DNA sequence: TGTGCCAGCAGCCCCGGGGACTCTCAAGAGACCCAGTACTTC.

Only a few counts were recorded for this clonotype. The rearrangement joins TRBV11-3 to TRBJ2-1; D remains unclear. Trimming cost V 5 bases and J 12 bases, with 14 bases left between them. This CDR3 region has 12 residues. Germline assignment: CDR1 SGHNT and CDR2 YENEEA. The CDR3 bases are TGTGCCAGCAGCCTACCCTGGGATGGGCAGTTCTTC. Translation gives CASSLPWDGQFF.

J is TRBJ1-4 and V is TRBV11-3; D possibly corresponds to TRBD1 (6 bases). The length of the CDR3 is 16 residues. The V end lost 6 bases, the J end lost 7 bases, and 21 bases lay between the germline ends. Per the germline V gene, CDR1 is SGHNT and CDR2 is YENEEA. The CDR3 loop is CASSSPFTGFGEKLFF. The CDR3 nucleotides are TGTGCCAGCAGTTCCCCCTTCACAGGGTTTGGTGAAAAACTGTTTTTT.